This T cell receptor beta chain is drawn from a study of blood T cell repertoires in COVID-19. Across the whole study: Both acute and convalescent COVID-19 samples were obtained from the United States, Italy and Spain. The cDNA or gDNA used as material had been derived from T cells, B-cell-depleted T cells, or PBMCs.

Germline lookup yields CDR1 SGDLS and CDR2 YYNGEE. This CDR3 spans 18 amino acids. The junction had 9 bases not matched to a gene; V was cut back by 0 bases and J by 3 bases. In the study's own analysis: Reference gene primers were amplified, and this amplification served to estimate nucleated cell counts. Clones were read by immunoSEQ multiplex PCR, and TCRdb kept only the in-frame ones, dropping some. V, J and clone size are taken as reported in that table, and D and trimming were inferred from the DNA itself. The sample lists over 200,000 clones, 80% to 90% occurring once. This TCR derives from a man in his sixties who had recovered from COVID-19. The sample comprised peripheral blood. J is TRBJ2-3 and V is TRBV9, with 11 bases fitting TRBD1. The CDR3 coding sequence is TGTGCCAGCAGCGTAGTTCCCCTCGGGACAGGGGGAACAGATACGCAGTATTTT. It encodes CASSVVPLGTGGTDTQYF.